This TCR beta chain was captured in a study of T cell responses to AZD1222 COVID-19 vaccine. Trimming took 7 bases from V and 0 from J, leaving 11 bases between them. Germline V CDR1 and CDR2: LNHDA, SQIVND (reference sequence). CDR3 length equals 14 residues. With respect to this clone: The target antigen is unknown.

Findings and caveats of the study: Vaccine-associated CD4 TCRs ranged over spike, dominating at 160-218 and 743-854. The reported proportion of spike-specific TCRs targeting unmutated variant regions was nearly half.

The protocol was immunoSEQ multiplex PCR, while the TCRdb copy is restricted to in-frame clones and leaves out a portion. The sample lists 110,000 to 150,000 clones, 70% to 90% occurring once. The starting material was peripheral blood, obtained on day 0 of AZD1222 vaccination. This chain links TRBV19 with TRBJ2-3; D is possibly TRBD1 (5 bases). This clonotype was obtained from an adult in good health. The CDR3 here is CASKQEPSTDTQYF. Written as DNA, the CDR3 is TGTGCCAGTAAACAGGAACCTAGCACAGATACGCAGTATTTT.